This T cell receptor (beta chain) was captured in a study of blood T cell repertoires in COVID-19. Study summary: The origin of the acute and convalescent COVID-19 samples was the United States, Italy and Spain. From T cells, B-cell-depleted T cells, or PBMCs came the material, which was cDNA or gDNA.

Seattle cases were enrolled at active infection and followed longitudinally. Under the authors' procedure: Amplified reference gene primers provided the basis for estimating nucleated cell counts. Profiled with immunoSEQ multiplex PCR; TCRdb holds only in-frame clones, not every one. V, J and clone size are those of that table, while D and trimming were read from the DNA. The sample holds 250,000 to 350,000 clones, just under 90% seen once. This CDR3 is 17 amino acids long. The germline V gene has CDR1 KGHDR and CDR2 SFDVKD. V lost 6 bases and J lost 5; bases outside the gene matches: 10. The clonotype originates from a woman in her forties or fifties with COVID-19, enrolled during active disease. This sequence joins TRBV24-1 and TRBJ2-5, with 14 positions matching TRBD2. Specimen: peripheral blood. The CDR3 spells CATSPGLAGGYVETQYF. In DNA form, the CDR3 reads TGTGCCACCAGTCCCGGACTAGCGGGAGGATACGTTGAGACCCAGTACTTC.